This T cell receptor (beta chain) emerged from a study of T cell responses to AZD1222 COVID-19 vaccine. Overall study findings and caveats: Donors were chiefly white British, with a greater number of females, and clonal diversity was perhaps underestimated. Spike-specific TCRs gained breadth and depth after people received two AZD1222 doses. The study reported that nearly half of spike-specific TCRs target unmutated variant regions.

The CDR3 covers 11 residues. With 6 bases removed from V and 7 bases from J, the gap between germline ends came to 7 bases. CDR1 and CDR2 (germline): MNHEY, SVGAGI. About this clone itself: Its antigen remains unknown.

Sequencing was performed with immunoSEQ multiplex PCR; in TCRdb, only in-frame clones are kept and a portion is missing. The sample includes approximately 15,000 clones, about 88% of them seen just once. The sequencing here drew on peripheral blood, taken 28 days after the second AZD1222 dose. The gene calls are TRBV6-5 and TRBJ1-3; D is unclear. The origin of this receptor is an adult who received the AZD1222 COVID-19 vaccine. The CDR3 protein is CASSSRNTIYF. CDR3 nucleotides: TGTGCCAGCAGCTCCCGCAACACCATATATTTT.